This is a list of T cell receptor beta chains from one sample in a study of regulatory T cells in long-lasting Graves disease. One entry per CDR3 protein results from TCRdb running MiXCR on the multiplex PCR reads. The sample lists fewer than 350,000 distinct CDR3 sequences; more than 15% were seen once. The sequencing here drew on peripheral blood mononuclear cells (PBMCs), taken at new diagnosis, from a patient treated with antithyroid drugs. These receptors were collected from a female donor with Graves disease. The CDR3 runs from the conserved cysteine through the conserved F or W. The D gene is left open where the match is weak. The size of a clone is reported for some rows only, either as once, few or many, or as a class for expanded clones.

j_call,v_call,d_call,clone_size,cdr3_aa,cdr3_nt
TRBJ2-2,TRBV15,-,-,CATSTYTQNTGELFF,TGTGCCACCAGCACCTACACCCAGAACACCGGGGAGCTGTTTTTT
TRBJ2-7,TRBV19,TRBD1,few,CASSLGQGINEQYF,TGTGCCAGTAGCCTGGGACAGGGTATAAACGAGCAGTACTTC
TRBJ2-3,TRBV28,TRBD2,-,CASSTGGLSTDTQYF,TGTGCCAGCAGTACGGGGGGGCTTAGCACAGATACGCAGTATTTT
TRBJ2-2,TRBV24-1,TRBD1,-,CATGGQGYAGELFF,TGTGCCACCGGGGGACAGGGTTACGCCGGGGAGCTGTTTTTT
TRBJ1-1,TRBV20-1,-,-,CSALLSNMDTEAFF,TGCAGTGCCCTGTTAAGCAACATGGACACTGAAGCTTTCTTT
TRBJ1-5,TRBV6-9,TRBD1,many,CASSWTGGQDQPQHF,TGTGCCAGCAGTTGGACAGGGGGCCAGGATCAGCCCCAGCATTTT
TRBJ2-2,TRBV6-1,-,many,CASSPTGTGGELFF,TGTGCCAGCAGCCCAACAGGGACCGGCGGGGAGCTGTTTTTT
TRBJ2-7,TRBV5-1,TRBD2,-,CASSSVAGGGEQYF,TGCGCCAGCAGCTCCGTAGCGGGAGGGGGAGAGCAGTACTTC
TRBJ1-2,TRBV27,-,many,CASSPIQGSNYGYTF,TGTGCCAGCAGTCCTATACAGGGTTCTAACTATGGCTACACCTTC
TRBJ1-1,TRBV28,-,many,CASSPGATGFEAFF,TGTGCCAGCAGCCCAGGGGCGACAGGATTTGAAGCTTTCTTT
TRBJ2-7,TRBV6-5,-,few,CASSYLRGQGSYEQYF,TGTGCCAGCAGTTACTTGCGCGGGCAGGGCTCCTACGAGCAGTACTTC
TRBJ2-5,TRBV11-3,-,few,CASSLDPRTETQYF,TGTGCCAGCAGCTTAGATCCCCGGACGGAGACCCAGTACTTC
TRBJ2-5,TRBV7-9,-,-,CASNDNRLIQETQYF,TGTGCCAGCAACGATAACAGGTTGATACAAGAGACCCAGTACTTC
TRBJ1-5,TRBV27,-,many,CASSPDGVSPLSVRGQPQHF,TGTGCCAGCAGTCCCGACGGAGTCTCTCCATTATCAGTCCGGGGTCAGCCCCAGCATTTT
TRBJ1-1,TRBV7-9,-,many,CASSADSSITEAFF,TGTGCCAGCAGCGCTGACAGTTCGATCACTGAAGCTTTCTTT
TRBJ2-7,TRBV5-1,TRBD1,few,CASSFLSGQDSYEQYF,TGCGCCAGCAGCTTTTTGTCTGGACAGGACTCCTACGAGCAGTACTTC
TRBJ2-5,TRBV14,TRBD1,once,CASSQDRTGIDDTQYF,TGTGCCAGCAGCCAGGATAGGACAGGCATTGACGATACCCAGTACTTC
TRBJ2-3,TRBV3-1,TRBD2,few,CASSQDPGLAGVNTQYF,TGTGCCAGCAGCCAAGATCCGGGACTAGCGGGAGTGAATACGCAGTATTTT
TRBJ2-7,TRBV19,TRBD2,-,CASGRGPRGSYEQYF,TGTGCCAGTGGGAGGGGACCCCGTGGCTCCTACGAGCAGTACTTC
TRBJ2-2,TRBV9,TRBD1,many,CASSPLTGMPTGELFF,TGTGCCAGCAGCCCATTGACAGGGATGCCCACCGGGGAGCTGTTTTTT
TRBJ2-1,TRBV28,TRBD2,-,CASSFPASGRLRGNEQFF,TGTGCCAGCAGTTTCCCGGCTAGCGGGAGGTTAAGGGGCAATGAGCAGTTCTTC
TRBJ1-5,TRBV7-8,-,-,CASSDGTFNSNQPQHF,TGTGCCAGCAGCGACGGGACGTTTAATAGCAATCAGCCCCAGCATTTT
TRBJ2-2,TRBV27,-,medium-sized,CASSLKAKSLTGELFF,TGTGCCAGCAGTTTAAAGGCGAAGTCGCTCACCGGGGAGCTGTTTTTT
TRBJ1-2,TRBV5-5,TRBD1,-,CASSRTGGILSYTF,TGTGCCAGCAGCCGGACAGGGGGGATATTGAGCTACACCTTC
TRBJ2-3,TRBV7-8,-,few,CASSPNPPWRAEADTQYF,TGTGCCAGCAGCCCTAACCCCCCGTGGAGGGCCGAAGCAGATACGCAGTATTTT
TRBJ2-3,TRBV11-2,TRBD1,-,CASSLGDSRTDTQYF,TGTGCCAGCAGCTTGGGGGACAGCCGCACAGATACGCAGTATTTT
TRBJ2-1,TRBV9,TRBD2,many,CASSVGLAGGGEQFF,TGTGCCAGCAGCGTAGGACTAGCGGGAGGAGGGGAGCAGTTCTTC